This paragraph reports one TCR beta chain. The antigen is unknown. The data are from a study of shared clonotypes between healthy human individuals. Study-level background: For every donor, three CD4 naive, three CD4 memory, two CD8 naive and one CD8 memory plates were used. Study-level findings and limits: Despite large depth, sorted-subset datasets appeared incompletely sequenced.

Germline V gene lookup returns CDR1 MNHEY and CDR2 SVGAGI. The CDR3 loop spans 14 amino acids. Trimming stripped 6 bases from V and 2 bases from J, with 13 bases between. Donors, without exception, were Caucasian adults residing in Nashville, Tennessee. Assay execution proceeded at the deep level. Here immunoSEQ multiplex PCR was the method, and the copy in TCRdb shows in-frame clones only, minus some. The sample has some 2.4 million clones, 80% to 95% seen once; the top ten hold around 0.4%. Sequencing used naive CD4+ T cells from PBMCs. Subset defined: CD45RA+ positively selected. V usage is TRBV6-5 and J usage is TRBJ2-5, with no clear D. The sequence was collected from a man younger than 35 in good health. Some clones in this sample may be carry-over from other donors' samples. CDR3 sequence reads: CASSRGRLQETQYF. The CDR3 DNA reads as TGTGCCAGCAGCCGAGGTCGATTGCAAGAGACCCAGTACTTC.